Given below is one T cell receptor (beta chain) in context. This sequence may be a read error, since a much larger clone differs from it by one base. Documented time point: after trial treatment. As for treatment: LDRT plus nivolumab, ipilimumab, low-dose cyclophosphamide and aspirin (RACIN trial). These data originate in a study of low-dose radiotherapy and immunotherapy resistance in tumors. Whole-study context: Those assigned to Cohort 2 were treated with 1 Gy per fraction every two weeks (13 Gy in total over 26 weeks).

The CDR3 covers 12 residues. V lost 4 bases, J lost 4 bases, and 4 bases lay in between. With TRAV- and TRBV-specific primers, first-strand cDNA was made, covering the alpha and beta chains. Using a constant-region primer together with a V-primer adapter, TCRs were subjected to roughly 20 PCR cycles of amplification. TCRdb fed the reads into MiXCR, producing one record per CDR3 protein. The data show about 100,000 distinct CDR3 sequences, 20% to 25% seen once. The V gene is TRBV12-3 or TRBV12-4, the J gene TRBJ2-2; the D is unclear. The starting material was PBMCs, obtained after low-dose radiotherapy plus immunotherapy. This receptor was taken from a male donor with prostate cancer. For the CDR3, the DNA is TGTGCCAGCAGTTCCTGCACCGGGGAGCTGTTTTTT. Translated: CASSSCTGELFF.